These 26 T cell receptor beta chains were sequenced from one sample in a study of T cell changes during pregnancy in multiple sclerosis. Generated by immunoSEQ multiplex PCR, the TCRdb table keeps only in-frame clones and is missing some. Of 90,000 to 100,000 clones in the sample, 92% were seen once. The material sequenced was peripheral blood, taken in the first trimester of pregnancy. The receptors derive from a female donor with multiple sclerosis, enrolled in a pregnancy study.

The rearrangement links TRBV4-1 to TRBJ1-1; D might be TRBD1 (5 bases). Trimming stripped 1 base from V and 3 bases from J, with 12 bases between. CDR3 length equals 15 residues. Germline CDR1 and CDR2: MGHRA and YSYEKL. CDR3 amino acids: CASSQVTGGYTEAFF. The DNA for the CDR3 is TGCGCCAGCAGCCAAGTAACGGGGGGGTACACTGAAGCTTTCTTT.

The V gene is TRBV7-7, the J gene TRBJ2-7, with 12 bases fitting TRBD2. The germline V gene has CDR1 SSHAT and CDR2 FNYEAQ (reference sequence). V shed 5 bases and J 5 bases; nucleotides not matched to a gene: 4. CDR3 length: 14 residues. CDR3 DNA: TGTGCCAGCAGCACTCGACTAGCGGGAGACGAGCAGTACTTC. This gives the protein CASSTRLAGDEQYF.

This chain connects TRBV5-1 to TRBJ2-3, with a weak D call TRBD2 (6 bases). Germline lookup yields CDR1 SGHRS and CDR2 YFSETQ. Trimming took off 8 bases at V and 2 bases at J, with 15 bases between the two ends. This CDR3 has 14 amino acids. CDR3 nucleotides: TGCGCCAGTCTAGCGTCCACCCCCACAGATACGCAGTATTTT. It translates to CASLASTPTDTQYF.

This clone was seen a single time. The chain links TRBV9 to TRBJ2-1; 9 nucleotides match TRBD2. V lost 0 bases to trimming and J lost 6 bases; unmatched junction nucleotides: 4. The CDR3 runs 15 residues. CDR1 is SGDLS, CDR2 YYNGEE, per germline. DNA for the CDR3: TGTGCCAGCAGCGTAGCACTAGCGGGCGCCAATGAGCAGTTCTTC. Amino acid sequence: CASSVALAGANEQFF.

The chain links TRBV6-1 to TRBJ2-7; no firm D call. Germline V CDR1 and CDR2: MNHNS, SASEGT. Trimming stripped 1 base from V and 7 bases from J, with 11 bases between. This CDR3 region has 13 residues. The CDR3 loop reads CASSEVSAREQYF. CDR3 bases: TGTGCCAGCAGTGAAGTGTCGGCGAGGGAGCAGTACTTC.

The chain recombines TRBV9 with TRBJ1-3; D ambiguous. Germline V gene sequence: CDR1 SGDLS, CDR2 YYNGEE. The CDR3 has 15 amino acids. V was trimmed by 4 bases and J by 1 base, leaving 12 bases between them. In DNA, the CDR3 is TGTGCCAGCAGCCCGGGAGGGAGGTCTGGAAACACCATATATTTT. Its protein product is CASSPGGRSGNTIYF.

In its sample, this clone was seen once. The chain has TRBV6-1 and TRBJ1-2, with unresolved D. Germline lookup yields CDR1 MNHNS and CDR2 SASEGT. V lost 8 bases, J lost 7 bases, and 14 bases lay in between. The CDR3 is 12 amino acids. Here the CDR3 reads CASPLAPGGYTF. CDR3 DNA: TGTGCCAGCCCCCTGGCCCCGGGTGGCTACACCTTC.

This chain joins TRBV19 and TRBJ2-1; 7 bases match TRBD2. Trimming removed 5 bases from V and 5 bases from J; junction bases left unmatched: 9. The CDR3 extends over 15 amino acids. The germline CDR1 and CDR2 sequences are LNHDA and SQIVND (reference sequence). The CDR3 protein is CASSPGWLADNEQFF. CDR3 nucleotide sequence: TGTGCCAGTAGTCCCGGATGGCTAGCGGACAATGAGCAGTTCTTC.

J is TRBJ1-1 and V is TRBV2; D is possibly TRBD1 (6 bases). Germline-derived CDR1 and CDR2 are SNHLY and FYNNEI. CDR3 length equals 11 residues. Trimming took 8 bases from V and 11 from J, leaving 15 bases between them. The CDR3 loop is CASDDRSRAFF. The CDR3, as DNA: TGTGCCAGCGATGACAGGTCGCGGGCTTTCTTT.

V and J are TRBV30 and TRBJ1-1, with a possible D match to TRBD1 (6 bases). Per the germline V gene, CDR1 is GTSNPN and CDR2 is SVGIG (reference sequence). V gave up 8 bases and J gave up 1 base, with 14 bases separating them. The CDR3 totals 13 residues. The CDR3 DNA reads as TGTGCCGGTAAGGACAGATCGAACACTGAAGCTTTCTTT. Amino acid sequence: CAGKDRSNTEAFF.

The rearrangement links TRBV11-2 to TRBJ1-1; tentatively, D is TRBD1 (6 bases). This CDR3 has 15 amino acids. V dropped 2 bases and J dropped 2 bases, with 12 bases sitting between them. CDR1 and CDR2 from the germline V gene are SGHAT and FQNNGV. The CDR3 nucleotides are TGTGCCAGCAGCTTACAGGGGAGAGGAAACACTGAAGCTTTCTTT. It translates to CASSLQGRGNTEAFF.

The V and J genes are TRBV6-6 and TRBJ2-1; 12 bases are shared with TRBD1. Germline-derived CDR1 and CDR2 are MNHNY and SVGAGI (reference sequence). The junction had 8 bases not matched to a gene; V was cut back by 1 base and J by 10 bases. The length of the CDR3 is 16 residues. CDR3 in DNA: TGTGCCAGCAGTTACTACCGGGACAGGGGGCTTGACGAGCAGTTCTTC. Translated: CASSYYRDRGLDEQFF.

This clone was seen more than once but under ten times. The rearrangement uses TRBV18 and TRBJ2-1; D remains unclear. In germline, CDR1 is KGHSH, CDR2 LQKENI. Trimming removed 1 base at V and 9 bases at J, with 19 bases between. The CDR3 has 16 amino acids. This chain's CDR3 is CASSPLPPVLGSEQFF. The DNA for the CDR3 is TGTGCCAGCTCACCACTACCCCCTGTCCTAGGTAGTGAGCAGTTCTTC.

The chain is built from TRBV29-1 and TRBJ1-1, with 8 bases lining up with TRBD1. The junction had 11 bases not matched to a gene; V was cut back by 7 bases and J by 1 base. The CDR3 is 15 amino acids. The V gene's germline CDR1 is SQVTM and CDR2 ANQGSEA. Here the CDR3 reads CSAGTGLYRNTEAFF. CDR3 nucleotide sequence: TGCAGCGCAGGGACAGGCCTTTACCGGAACACTGAAGCTTTCTTT.

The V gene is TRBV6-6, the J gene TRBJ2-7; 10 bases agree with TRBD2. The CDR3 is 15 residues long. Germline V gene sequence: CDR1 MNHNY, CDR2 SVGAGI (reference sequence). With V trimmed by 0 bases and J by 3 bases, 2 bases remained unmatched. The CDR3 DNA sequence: TGTGCCAGCAGTTACTCGCTAGCGGGGGACTACGAGCAGTACTTC. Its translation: CASSYSLAGDYEQYF.

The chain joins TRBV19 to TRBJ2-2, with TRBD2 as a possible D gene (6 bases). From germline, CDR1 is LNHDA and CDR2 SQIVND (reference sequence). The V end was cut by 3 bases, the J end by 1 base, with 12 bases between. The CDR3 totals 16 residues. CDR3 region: CASSIAGLLNTGELFF. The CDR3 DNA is TGTGCCAGTAGTATCGCGGGGCTCTTGAACACCGGGGAGCTGTTTTTT.

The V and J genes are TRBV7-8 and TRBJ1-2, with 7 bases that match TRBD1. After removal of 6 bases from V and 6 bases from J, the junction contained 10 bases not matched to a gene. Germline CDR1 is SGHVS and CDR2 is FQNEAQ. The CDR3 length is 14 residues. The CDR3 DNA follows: TGTGCCAGCAGACCGGAGGGGGCCTTTGATGGCTACACCTTC. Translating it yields CASRPEGAFDGYTF. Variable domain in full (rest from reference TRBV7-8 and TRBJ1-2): GAGVSQSPRYKVAKRGQDVALRCDPISGHVSLFWYQQALGQGPEFLTYFQNEAQLDKSGLPSDRFFAERPEGSVSTLKIQRTQQEDSAVYLCASRPEGAFDGYTFGSGTRLTVV.

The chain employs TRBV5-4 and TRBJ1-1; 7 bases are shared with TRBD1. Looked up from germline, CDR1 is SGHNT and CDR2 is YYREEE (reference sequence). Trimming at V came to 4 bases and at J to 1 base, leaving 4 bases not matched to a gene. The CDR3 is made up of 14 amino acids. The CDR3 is CASSPRTGNTEAFF. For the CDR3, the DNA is TGTGCCAGCAGCCCCCGGACAGGGAACACTGAAGCTTTCTTT.

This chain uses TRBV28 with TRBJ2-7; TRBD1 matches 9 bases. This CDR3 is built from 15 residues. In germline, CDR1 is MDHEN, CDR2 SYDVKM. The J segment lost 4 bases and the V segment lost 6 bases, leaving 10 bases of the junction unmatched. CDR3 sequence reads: CASRFPGQGPYEQYF. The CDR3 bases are TGTGCCAGCAGATTCCCGGGACAGGGACCTTACGAGCAGTACTTC.

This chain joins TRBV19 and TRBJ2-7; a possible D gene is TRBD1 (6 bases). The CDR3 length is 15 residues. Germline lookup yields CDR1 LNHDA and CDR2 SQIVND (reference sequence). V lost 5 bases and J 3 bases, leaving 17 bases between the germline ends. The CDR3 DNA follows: TGTGCCAGTAGTCCAACAGGGTACAGTCTCTACGAGCAGTACTTC. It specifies CASSPTGYSLYEQYF.

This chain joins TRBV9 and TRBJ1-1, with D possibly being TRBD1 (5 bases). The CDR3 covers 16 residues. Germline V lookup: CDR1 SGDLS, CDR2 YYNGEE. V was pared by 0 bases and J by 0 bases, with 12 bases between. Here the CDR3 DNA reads TGTGCCAGCAGCGTAGGCTCAGGGCTTATGAACACTGAAGCTTTCTTT. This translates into CASSVGSGLMNTEAFF. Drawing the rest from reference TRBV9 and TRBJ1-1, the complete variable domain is DSGVTQTPKHLITATGQRVTLRCSPRSGDLSVYWYQQSLDQGLQFLIQYYNGEERAKGNILERFSAQQFPDLHSELNLSSLELGDSALYFCASSVGSGLMNTEAFFGQGTRLTVV.

This CDR3 reads CASSVAGDTEAFF. The DNA for the CDR3 is TGTGCCAGCAGCGTAGCAGGGGACACTGAAGCTTTCTTT. The chain uses TRBV9 and TRBJ1-1; possible D gene TRBD1, 6 bases. This CDR3 region has 13 residues. V lost 0 bases and J 3 bases, leaving 6 bases between the germline ends. CDR1 is SGDLS and CDR2 is YYNGEE in the germline V gene. The full variable domain, completed using reference TRBV9 and TRBJ1-1, is DSGVTQTPKHLITATGQRVTLRCSPRSGDLSVYWYQQSLDQGLQFLIQYYNGEERAKGNILERFSAQQFPDLHSELNLSSLELGDSALYFCASSVAGDTEAFFGQGTRLTVV.

The CDR3 loop reads CASSLSRGTEAFF. The CDR3 DNA reads as TGTGCCAGCAGCTTAAGCCGGGGTACTGAAGCTTTCTTT. V and J are TRBV11-2 and TRBJ1-1, with D hard to call. Trimming removed 2 bases at V and 5 bases at J, with 9 bases between. The CDR3 loop spans 13 amino acids. CDR1 and CDR2 from the germline V gene are SGHAT and FQNNGV.

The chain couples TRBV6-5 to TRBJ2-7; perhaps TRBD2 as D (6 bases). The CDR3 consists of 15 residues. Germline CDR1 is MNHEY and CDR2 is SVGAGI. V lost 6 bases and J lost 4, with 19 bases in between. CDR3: CASSSLGGVVYEQYF. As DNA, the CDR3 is TGTGCCAGCAGCTCCCTCGGGGGAGTGGTGTACGAGCAGTACTTC.

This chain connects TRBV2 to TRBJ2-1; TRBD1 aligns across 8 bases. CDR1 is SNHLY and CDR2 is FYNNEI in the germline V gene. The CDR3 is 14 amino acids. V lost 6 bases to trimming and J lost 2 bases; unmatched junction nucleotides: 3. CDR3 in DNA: TGTGCCAGCAGCCCGGACAGGGCCTACAATGAGCAGTTCTTC. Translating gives CASSPDRAYNEQFF.

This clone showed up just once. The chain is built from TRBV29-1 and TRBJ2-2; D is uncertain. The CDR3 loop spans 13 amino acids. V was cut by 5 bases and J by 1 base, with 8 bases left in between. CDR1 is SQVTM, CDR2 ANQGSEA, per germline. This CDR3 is CSVQHVNTGELFF. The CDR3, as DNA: TGCAGCGTTCAACACGTGAACACCGGGGAGCTGTTTTTT.